The 27 T cell receptor beta chains presented below share a single source sample, sequenced in a study of T cell repertoires in cytomegalovirus infection. No antigen is known for these receptors. From the reads, TCRdb called clonotypes with MiXCR, one entry per CDR3 protein. The sample records around 900,000 distinct CDR3 sequences, around 30% being singletons. The sample here was cultured CD8+ T cells from PBMCs, taken from culture after CMV antigen stimulation. Receptors were obtained from a human donor in good health (CMV status not recorded). Some clones in this sample may be carry-over from other donors' samples.

V usage is TRBV28 and J usage is TRBJ2-3; D gene unclear. CDR3 length: 14 amino acids. Per the germline V gene, CDR1 is MDHEN and CDR2 is SYDVKM. V shed 8 bases and J shed 0 bases, with 12 bases lying between them. DNA for the CDR3: TGTGCCAGCGGGTCGTATGCTAGCACAGATACGCAGTATTTT. Translated, it gives CASGSYASTDTQYF. The full variable domain, in which reference TRBV28 and TRBJ2-3 provide the parts outside the CDR3, is DVKVTQSSRYLVKRTGEKVFLECVQDMDHENMFWYRQDPGLGLRLIYFSYDVKMKEKGDIPEGYSVSREKKERFSLILESASTNQTSMYLCASGSYASTDTQYFGPGTRLTVL.

This clonotype was counted at least ten times. CDR3 loop: CASSFYGGDSYEQYF. The DNA for the CDR3 is TGTGCCAGCAGCTTTTACGGGGGTGACTCCTACGAGCAGTACTTC. The chain has TRBV7-2 and TRBJ2-7, with a tentative D call TRBD2 (6 bases). Germline CDR1 and CDR2: SGHTA and FQGNSA. V lost 3 bases to trimming and J lost 0 bases, with 12 bases between them. The CDR3 is 15 residues long.

This chain uses TRBV20-1 with TRBJ1-3, with D maybe TRBD1 (6 bases). Germline loops: CDR1 DFQATT, CDR2 SNEGSKA (reference sequence). V lost 6 bases, J lost 0 bases, and 18 bases lay in between. The CDR3 contains 16 residues. CDR3 sequence (DNA): TGCAGTGCGCCCGCACCCCAGGGGTTCTCTGGAAACACCATATATTTT. This sequence encodes CSAPAPQGFSGNTIYF.

This clonotype has at least ten counts. V gene TRBV19 combines with J gene TRBJ1-2; D is possibly TRBD1 (6 bases). This CDR3 contains 14 residues. The germline V gene encodes CDR1 LNHDA and CDR2 SQIVND (reference sequence). The V gene lost 7 bases and the J gene lost 4 bases, with 16 bases spanning the gap. The CDR3 coding sequence is TGTGCCAGTAACGGGGCAGGGGTAGGCTATGGCTACACCTTC. Protein product: CASNGAGVGYGYTF.

This clonotype was recorded a few times. V and J are TRBV14 and TRBJ1-6; D is unresolved. Looked up from germline, CDR1 is SGHDN and CDR2 is FVKESK. Trimming cost V 6 bases and J 8 bases, with 8 bases left between them. The CDR3 runs to 12 residues. This CDR3 reads CASSHLYSPLHF. CDR3 in DNA: TGTGCCAGCAGTCATCTTTATTCACCCCTCCACTTT.

The chain is built from TRBV7-9 and TRBJ1-3, with D unresolved. V was shortened by 1 base and J by 14 bases, with 12 bases between the two germline ends. The CDR3 consists of 12 residues. Germline loops: CDR1 SEHNR, CDR2 FQNEAQ (reference sequence). Written as DNA, the CDR3 is TGTGCCAGCAGCTTAGGGACGCCGCCCCTATATTTT. Its translation: CASSLGTPPLYF.

Note on this clonotype: Germline is not matched at one junction end, which may reflect a read error. The chain joins TRBV7-9 to TRBJ2-4; 7 bases fit TRBD1. The V gene's germline CDR1 is SEHNR and CDR2 FQNEAQ (reference sequence). The CDR3 loop spans 16 amino acids. CDR3 residues: CVSSRRGTEAKNIQYF. The CDR3 DNA follows: TGTGTCAGCAGCCGGAGAGGGACAGAGGCCAAAAACATTCAGTACTTC.

This chain uses TRBV19 with TRBJ2-4; no clear D. CDR1 is LNHDA and CDR2 is SQIVND in the germline V gene (reference sequence). There are 18 residues in the CDR3. Trimming shortened V by 5 bases and J by 3 bases, and 23 bases separated the two germline ends. The CDR3 region is CASSPILHGYLGKNIQYF. The CDR3, as DNA: TGTGCCAGTAGTCCCATTTTGCACGGCTACCTTGGCAAAAACATTCAGTACTTC.

About this clonotype: A much larger clone differs by one base, so this may be a read error. The chain carries TRBV7-3 and TRBJ1-2; D not resolved. The CDR3 loop spans 14 amino acids. Germline CDR1 SGHTA, CDR2 FQGTGA. CDR3: CANSLTPQGNGYTF. CDR3 coding DNA: TGTGCCAACAGCTTAACTCCCCAAGGGAATGGCTACACCTTC. Combining the CDR3 with reference TRBV7-3 and TRBJ1-2 gives the whole variable domain GAGVSQTPSNKVTEKGKYVELRCDPISGHTALYWYRQSLGQGPEFLIYFQGTGAADDSGLPNDRFFAVRPEGSVSTLKIQRTERGDSAVYLCANSLTPQGNGYTFGSGTRLTVV.

This clonotype was observed a few times. This rearrangement joins TRBV4-1 to TRBJ1-1; unclear D gene. Germline V gives CDR1 MGHRA, CDR2 YSYEKL. The ends were cut back, 2 bases at V and 6 bases at J, with 13 bases in the middle. CDR3 length: 14 residues. The CDR3 region is CASSQPGLGAEAFF. The CDR3 DNA sequence: TGCGCCAGCAGCCAACCCGGACTCGGGGCTGAAGCTTTCTTT.

The genes are TRBV7-6 and TRBJ2-1; 11 bases map to TRBD2. Trimming took 6 bases from V and 4 from J; bases not matched to a gene: 11. This CDR3 region has 17 residues. CDR1 and CDR2 (germline): SGHVS, FNYEAQ. CDR3 in DNA: TGTGCCAGCAGTTCTCGGAATCTAGCGGGGGGTTACAATGAGCAGTTCTTC. This encodes CASSSRNLAGGYNEQFF.

Comment on this clonotype: An end of the junction does not agree with germline; a read error may underlie this. This sequence joins TRBV7-2 and TRBJ2-5; no reliable D call. From germline, CDR1 is SGHTA and CDR2 FQGNSA. The CDR3 runs 16 residues. Here the CDR3 reads CASSLIYRTVQEAQYF. CDR3 DNA sequence: TGTGCCAGCAGCTTAATATACAGAACAGTTCAAGAGGCCCAGTACTTC.

The chain joins TRBV28 to TRBJ2-7; unclear D gene. This CDR3 contains 14 residues. V shed 4 bases and J shed 2 bases, with 12 bases lying between them. Germline loops: CDR1 MDHEN, CDR2 SYDVKM. Written as DNA, the CDR3 is TGTGCCAGCAGTTCTCCAGAGACTCCCTACGAGCAGTACGTC. Residues: CASSSPETPYEQYV.

This clonotype appeared a few times. The chain links TRBV7-2 to TRBJ2-7, with 7 bases that match TRBD2. Trimming at V came to 4 bases and at J to 0 bases, leaving 6 bases not matched to a gene. This CDR3 comprises 15 residues. Germline CDR1 is SGHTA and CDR2 is FQGNSA. The chain's CDR3 is CASSYGGRSSYEQYF. The CDR3 nucleotides are TGTGCCAGCAGCTACGGGGGGAGGAGCTCCTACGAGCAGTACTTC.

As DNA, the CDR3 is TGTGCCAGCCTCGGGAGGGACGTTCCCTACGAGCAGTACGTC. Encoded protein: CASLGRDVPYEQYV. The genes are TRBV28 and TRBJ2-7, with 8 positions matching TRBD2. V lost 8 bases to trimming and J lost 2 bases; unmatched junction nucleotides: 8. This CDR3 has 14 amino acids. Germline assignment: CDR1 MDHEN and CDR2 SYDVKM.

This clonotype occurred many times. The chain employs TRBV7-9 and TRBJ2-5; tentative D call: TRBD2 (6 bases). The ends were cut back, 2 bases at V and 2 bases at J, with 12 bases in the middle. The CDR3 has 15 amino acids. From germline, CDR1 is SEHNR and CDR2 FQNEAQ (reference sequence). DNA of the CDR3: TGTGCCAGCAGCTTATTGTCCAGCGGGCAAGAGACCCAGTACTTC. Translating it yields CASSLLSSGQETQYF.

The chain combines TRBV4-1 with TRBJ1-1; D is perhaps TRBD1 (6 bases). The CDR3 has 18 residues. The V end was cut by 0 bases, the J end by 4 bases, with 21 bases between. Looked up from germline, CDR1 is MGHRA and CDR2 is YSYEKL. CDR3 sequence reads: CASSQEHLTGPRGTEAFF. The CDR3 DNA reads TGCGCCAGCAGCCAAGAACACCTCACCGGGCCCAGGGGCACTGAAGCTTTCTTT.

The CDR3 is CASSPGVGRDYEQYF. CDR3 bases: TGTGCCAGCAGCCCCGGGGTCGGCAGGGACTACGAGCAGTACTTC. The chain is built from TRBV11-1 and TRBJ2-7; D tentatively reads TRBD1 or TRBD2 (5 bases each). Germline values: CDR1 SGHAT, CDR2 FQDESV (reference sequence). This CDR3 is built from 15 residues. V was cut by 5 bases and J by 3 bases, with 17 bases left in between.

This clonotype was recorded at least ten times. The rearrangement uses TRBV12-5 and TRBJ2-7; D gene unclear. Looked up from germline, CDR1 is LGHNT and CDR2 is FRNRAP. Trimming removed 1 base at V and 1 base at J, with 14 bases between. The CDR3 covers 16 residues. The CDR3 is CASGLDLLVTSYEQYF. The DNA for the CDR3 is TGTGCTAGTGGTTTGGACCTGCTGGTTACTTCCTACGAGCAGTACTTC.

This chain joins TRBV2 and TRBJ2-5; D not resolved. The CDR3 contains 14 residues. Germline V gene data show CDR1 as SNHLY and CDR2 as FYNNEI. The germline V and J ends were trimmed by 7 bases and 5 bases, with 17 bases remaining between them. The CDR3, as DNA: TGTGCCAGCATGGATGATATCGGTGGGGAGACCCAGTACTTC. This encodes CASMDDIGGETQYF.

V gene TRBV27 combines with J gene TRBJ2-7; a possible D gene is TRBD1 (6 bases). CDR3 length equals 11 residues. Trimming pared 8 bases from V and 7 bases from J, leaving 12 bases between. Germline V gives CDR1 MNHEY, CDR2 SMNVEV (reference sequence). The CDR3 DNA is TGTGCCAGCCGCAGGGGCGGGGAGCAGTACTTC. It codes for CASRRGGEQYF.

This clonotype was seen only once. This chain connects TRBV19 to TRBJ2-2, with D perhaps TRBD2 (5 bases). Trimming cost V 5 bases and J 2 bases, with 18 bases left between them. This CDR3 comprises 17 residues. CDR1 LNHDA and CDR2 SQIVND come from the germline V gene (reference sequence). The CDR3 region is CASSYLWGADNTGELFF. Written as DNA, the CDR3 is TGTGCCAGTAGTTACCTCTGGGGAGCAGACAACACCGGGGAGCTGTTTTTT.

The chain recombines TRBV20-1 with TRBJ1-2; 11 bases align to TRBD1. The CDR3 contains 15 residues. Germline trimming cut 5 bases from V and 6 bases from J; bases unmatched to any gene: 11. From germline, CDR1 is DFQATT and CDR2 SNEGSKA (reference sequence). The CDR3 sequence is CSAPTPDRGLDGYTF. The DNA for the CDR3 is TGCAGTGCTCCGACCCCGGACAGGGGGCTTGATGGCTACACCTTC.

This sequence joins TRBV12-3 or TRBV12-4 and TRBJ2-3; 10 bases are shared with TRBD2. The J segment lost 0 bases and the V segment lost 6 bases, leaving 9 bases of the junction unmatched. The CDR3 is 17 amino acids. The CDR3 DNA is TGTGCCAGCAGCTACTATAGGACTAGCGGTAGCACAGATACGCAGTATTTT. This sequence encodes CASSYYRTSGSTDTQYF.

This clonotype occurred a few times. The rearrangement links TRBV4-2 to TRBJ1-6; 7 nucleotides match TRBD1. There are 17 residues in the CDR3. The junction had 9 bases not matched to a gene; V was cut back by 4 bases and J by 3 bases. CDR1 is LGHNA and CDR2 is YNFKEQ in the germline V gene. CDR3 in DNA: TGTGCCAGCAGCCCGACTAGACAGGGCTTCTATAATTCACCCCTCCACTTT. Translating it yields CASSPTRQGFYNSPLHF.

V is TRBV7-8 and J is TRBJ2-1; possibly TRBD1 for D (6 bases). In germline, CDR1 is SGHVS, CDR2 FQNEAQ. Between the trimmed V and J ends, which lost 6 bases and 6 bases, there was a span of 18 bases. The CDR3 is made up of 15 amino acids. The CDR3 nucleotides are TGTGCCAGCAGTAACGGACAGAGGTCTCTCAATGAGCAGTTCTTC. Translation gives CASSNGQRSLNEQFF.

The chain recombines TRBV11-3 with TRBJ2-1; TRBD1 aligns across 8 bases. There are 16 residues in the CDR3. Germline V gives CDR1 SGHNT, CDR2 YENEEA. V trimming: 2 bases; J trimming: 5 bases; junction bases outside the gene matches: 8. The CDR3 sequence: CASSLSDRGFNNEQFF. The CDR3 DNA reads TGTGCCAGCAGCTTATCCGACAGGGGATTCAACAATGAGCAGTTCTTC.